This TCR beta chain was recorded in a study of beta chain features in type 1 diabetes. Sorted CD4+ subsets: naive, central memory, regulatory, stem cell-like memory (CD45RO/CCR7/CD25/CD127/CD95/CD27 panel). Post-sort purity exceeded 95% for all sorted populations. The CDR3 consists of 15 residues. From germline, CDR1 is MDHEN and CDR2 SYDVKM. V shed 6 bases and J shed 6 bases, with 21 bases lying between them. This clone came up a few times. Antigen: not known. The whole isolated RNA underwent reverse transcription, so sequencing captured expressed TCRB transcripts. Regulatory, naive and central memory T cell samples averaged approximately 3.8 million reads. Clones were read by immunoSEQ multiplex PCR, and TCRdb kept only the in-frame ones, dropping some. The top ten clones hold roughly 0.015% of a sample with about 340,000 clones, approximately 15% of them seen once. General study findings and limits: The naive, central memory and Treg TCRB repertoires looked more alike in patients than they did in healthy donors. Shorter TCRB CDR3s, moderately but significantly so, were found in Type 1 diabetes patients in all four CD4+ subsets.

The rearrangement links TRBV28 to TRBJ2-7, with D tentatively TRBD2 (6 bases). Sequencing was performed on naive CD4+ T cells from blood. This sequence was found in a young woman with type 1 diabetes. The CDR3 reads CASSRPGLGPTEQYF. The DNA for the CDR3 is TGTGCCAGCAGCAGACCGGGACTTGGGCCAACCGAGCAGTACTTC.